Below are 27 T cell receptor beta chains sequenced from a single sample in a study of blood T cell repertoires in COVID-19. Here immunoSEQ multiplex PCR was the method, and the copy in TCRdb shows in-frame clones only, minus some. This sample yields over 85,000 clones, of which approximately 86% are seen a single time; around 3% belongs to the top ten. The sample taken for sequencing was peripheral blood. These receptors all come from a man aged 50 to 60 with acute or convalescent COVID-19.

In nucleotides, the CDR3 is TGTGCCAGTAGTATACCCCGTGGACAGGGATCTCTCTACGAGCAGTACTTC. It translates to CASSIPRGQGSLYEQYF. The chain joins TRBV19 to TRBJ2-7; 8 positions agree with TRBD1. The CDR3 is made up of 17 amino acids. Germline assignment: CDR1 LNHDA and CDR2 SQIVND (reference sequence). Trimming took 2 bases from V and 3 from J; bases not matched to a gene: 12.

V and J are TRBV11-2 and TRBJ2-3, with D tentatively TRBD1 (5 bases). V gave up 6 bases and J gave up 5 bases, with 6 bases separating them. Germline CDR1 SGHAT, CDR2 FQNNGV. There are 11 residues in the CDR3. The CDR3 region has the DNA TGTGCCAGCAGGCAGGGAGATACGCAGTATTTT. Translated: CASRQGDTQYF. Variable domain in full (rest from reference TRBV11-2 and TRBJ2-3): EAGVAQSPRYKIIEKRQSVAFWCNPISGHATLYWYQQILGQGPKLLIQFQNNGVVDDSQLPKDRFSAERLKGVDSTLKIQPAKLEDSAVYLCASRQGDTQYFGPGTRLTVL.

The chain has TRBV28 and TRBJ1-2; a possible D gene is TRBD1 (6 bases). This CDR3 contains 13 residues. Germline V lookup: CDR1 MDHEN, CDR2 SYDVKM. V was trimmed by 6 bases and J by 4 bases, leaving 12 bases between them. The CDR3 reads CASRTGQRYGYTF. The CDR3 DNA reads TGTGCCAGCAGGACCGGACAGCGCTATGGCTACACCTTC.

This chain uses TRBV18 with TRBJ1-3, with 9 positions matching TRBD1. Looked up from germline, CDR1 is KGHSH and CDR2 is LQKENI. V dropped 3 bases and J dropped 0; count of bases not matched to a gene: 6. The length of the CDR3 is 17 residues. The CDR3 loop reads CASSPAGQGGSGNTIYF. The CDR3 DNA reads TGTGCCAGCTCACCGGCGGGACAGGGAGGCTCTGGAAACACCATATATTTT. The complete variable domain, with remaining parts taken from reference TRBV18 and TRBJ1-3, reads NAGVMQNPRHLVRRRGQEARLRCSPMKGHSHVYWYRQLPEEGLKFMVYLQKENIIDESGMPKERFSAEFPKEGPSILRIQQVVRGDSAAYFCASSPAGQGGSGNTIYFGEGSWLTVV.

The rearrangement links TRBV30 to TRBJ2-1; perhaps TRBD2 as D (5 bases). The CDR3 has 13 amino acids. Per the germline V gene, CDR1 is GTSNPN and CDR2 is SVGIG (reference sequence). CDR3 loop: CGTARDSYNEQFF. The CDR3 nucleotides read TGTGGTACTGCCCGGGACTCCTACAATGAGCAGTTCTTC.

V usage is TRBV5-4 and J usage is TRBJ2-2; 8 bases align to TRBD1. CDR1 and CDR2 from the germline V gene are SGHNT and YYREEE (reference sequence). The CDR3 runs to 18 residues. The J segment lost 4 bases and the V segment lost 4 bases, leaving 15 bases of the junction unmatched. Written as DNA, the CDR3 is TGTGCCAGCAGCCGCCTGATATCCGGGACAGGTGGCACCGGGGAGCTGTTTTTT. Its protein is CASSRLISGTGGTGELFF. The full variable domain, with the rest looked up from reference TRBV5-4 and TRBJ2-2, is ETGVTQSPTHLIKTRGQQVTLRCSSQSGHNTVSWYQQALGQGPQFIFQYYREEENGRGNFPPRFSGLQFPNYSSELNVNALELDDSALYLCASSRLISGTGGTGELFFGEGSRLTVL.

The chain is built from TRBV10-3 and TRBJ1-5, with 9 bases that match TRBD1. Trimming took 3 bases from V and 5 from J; bases not matched to a gene: 2. Germline CDR1 is ENHRY and CDR2 is SYGVKD. The CDR3 covers 14 residues. The CDR3 reads CAISDRTGDQPQHF. CDR3 DNA: TGTGCCATCAGTGATAGGACAGGGGATCAGCCCCAGCATTTT.

The genes are TRBV6-5 and TRBJ2-1; TRBD1 matches at 9 bases. Germline CDR1 is MNHEY and CDR2 is SVGAGI. The CDR3 extends over 13 amino acids. V lost 11 bases and J lost 2; bases outside the gene matches: 4. This CDR3 reads CAAGTGTYNEQFF. CDR3 coding DNA: TGTGCCGCCGGGACAGGGACCTACAATGAGCAGTTCTTC.

A few counts support this clone. The chain links TRBV7-2 to TRBJ2-7; 7 bases map to TRBD2. Per germline, CDR1 SGHTA and CDR2 FQGNSA. V shed 4 bases, J shed 2 bases, and the junction held 8 bases outside the gene matches. This CDR3 has 15 residues. The CDR3 is CASSWGGDLAYEQYF. The CDR3 nucleotides read TGTGCCAGCAGCTGGGGAGGGGATTTGGCCTACGAGCAGTACTTC.

This chain joins TRBV19 and TRBJ1-5; D is perhaps TRBD1 (5 bases). Trimming removed 7 bases at V and 9 bases at J, with 13 bases between. CDR3 length equals 12 residues. Germline CDR1 reads LNHDA; CDR2 reads SQIVND (reference sequence). The DNA for the CDR3 is TGTGCCAGTACCCCAGCGGGGGGGCCCCAGCATTTT. This codes for CASTPAGGPQHF.

The chain carries TRBV28 and TRBJ2-5, with 7 bases that match TRBD2. V lost 5 bases, J lost 4 bases, and 10 bases stayed unmatched. The CDR3 runs 15 residues. Germline CDR1 MDHEN, CDR2 SYDVKM. In DNA form, the CDR3 reads TGTGCCAGCAGTCCCCACGGTGGGGGGGTAGAGACCCAGTACTTC. It specifies CASSPHGGGVETQYF.

This clone was observed a single time. This sequence joins TRBV7-2 and TRBJ2-5, with TRBD1 as a possible D gene (6 bases). CDR1 is SGHTA, CDR2 FQGNSA, per germline. The V end was cut by 5 bases, the J end by 3 bases, with 13 bases between. The CDR3 totals 14 residues. CDR3 sequence (DNA): TGTGCCAGCAGCCCTAGAAGGGACAAAGAGACCCAGTACTTC. Its protein is CASSPRRDKETQYF.

This clone has a handful of counts. The chain recombines TRBV27 with TRBJ2-5; possible D gene TRBD2, 6 bases. Germline CDR1 and CDR2: MNHEY and SMNVEV (reference sequence). V was pared by 2 bases and J by 4 bases, with 14 bases between. This CDR3 comprises 15 residues. Written as DNA, the CDR3 is TGTGCCAGCAGTTTAATGTCGGGAGCGTCAGAGACCCAGTACTTC. Translation gives CASSLMSGASETQYF.

The chain carries TRBV6-8 and TRBJ2-3; a possible D gene is TRBD1 (5 bases). V was pared by 7 bases and J by 5 bases, with 19 bases between. The CDR3 spans 15 residues. Germline-derived CDR1 and CDR2 are MNHGY and SAAAGT. CDR3 nucleotide sequence: TGTGCCAGCAATCAAGGGGTAGATTGGGGAGATACGCAGTATTTT. Translating it yields CASNQGVDWGDTQYF.

V is TRBV28 and J is TRBJ1-4; 10 bases are a match to TRBD1. Looked up from germline, CDR1 is MDHEN and CDR2 is SYDVKM. The CDR3 covers 15 residues. J gave up 4 bases and V 5 bases, and 4 bases lay outside the gene matches. The CDR3 DNA follows: TGTGCCAGCAGTCGGGGGGACAGGGGTAATGAAAAACTGTTTTTT. Its translation is CASSRGDRGNEKLFF.

V and J are TRBV4-2 and TRBJ1-5; D remains ambiguous. CDR3 size: 13 residues. CDR1 is LGHNA, CDR2 YNFKEQ, per germline. Trimming pared 1 base from V and 5 bases from J, leaving 6 bases between. The CDR3, as DNA: TGTGCCAGCAGCCAAGCGGCGGATCAGCCCCAGCATTTT. It is translated as CASSQAADQPQHF.

The chain employs TRBV16 and TRBJ1-3; no firm D call. Trimming cost V 2 bases and J 0 bases, with 17 bases left between them. Germline loops: CDR1 KGHSY, CDR2 FQNENV. The CDR3 is 18 amino acids. CDR3 protein: CASSQVASGTSSGNTIYF. Written as DNA, the CDR3 is TGTGCCAGCAGCCAAGTTGCGAGCGGTACCTCCTCTGGAAACACCATATATTTT.

CDR3 DNA: TGTGCCAGTAGCCCCGTCGGGGGCTCCTACGAGCAGTACTTC. As protein: CASSPVGGSYEQYF. The chain uses TRBV19 and TRBJ2-7; a possible D gene is TRBD2 (6 bases). Germline CDR1 is LNHDA and CDR2 is SQIVND (reference sequence). V was clipped by 6 bases and J by 0 bases, with 12 bases between them. This CDR3 region has 14 residues.

The J gene is TRBJ2-5, the V gene TRBV7-2, with 7 nucleotides matching TRBD2. The CDR3 is made up of 14 amino acids. Germline V lookup: CDR1 SGHTA, CDR2 FQGNSA. V lost 5 bases to trimming and J lost 5 bases; unmatched junction nucleotides: 8. The chain's CDR3 is CASSRTEGGETQYF. CDR3 bases: TGTGCCAGCAGCCGGACGGAGGGAGGGGAGACCCAGTACTTC.

The CDR3 loop is CASSTGGRTEAFF. As DNA, the CDR3 is TGTGCCAGTAGTACAGGTGGGAGAACTGAAGCTTTCTTT. J is TRBJ1-1 and V is TRBV19, with unresolved D. Per germline, CDR1 LNHDA and CDR2 SQIVND (reference sequence). The CDR3 is made up of 13 amino acids. The germline V and J ends were trimmed by 4 bases and 5 bases, with 11 bases remaining between them.

This chain links TRBV5-1 with TRBJ2-1; D is perhaps TRBD2 (5 bases). The CDR3 runs to 16 residues. V was trimmed by 2 bases and J by 2 bases, leaving 14 bases between them. The germline gives CDR1 SGHRS, CDR2 YFSETQ. In DNA, the CDR3 is TGCGCCAGCAGCTTACTTGGGAGTACTGCCTACAATGAGCAGTTCTTC. This translates into CASSLLGSTAYNEQFF.

The chain couples TRBV29-1 to TRBJ2-5; a possible D gene is TRBD1 (6 bases). The CDR3 is made up of 12 amino acids. Germline values: CDR1 SQVTM, CDR2 ANQGSEA. Trimming removed 6 bases at V and 0 bases at J, with 8 bases between. The CDR3 loop is CSVRDNQETQYF. The CDR3 DNA reads TGCAGCGTCCGGGACAACCAAGAGACCCAGTACTTC. The variable domain in full, completed from reference TRBV29-1 and TRBJ2-5, reads SAVISQKPSRDICQRGTSLTIQCQVDSQVTMMFWYRQQPGQSLTLIATANQGSEATYESGFVIDKFPISRPNLTFSTLTVSNMSPEDSSIYLCSVRDNQETQYFGPGTRLLVL.

The rearrangement links TRBV4-3 to TRBJ1-4; tentative D call: TRBD1 (6 bases). From germline, CDR1 is LGHNA and CDR2 YSLEER. The CDR3 has 14 amino acids. V dropped 5 bases and J dropped 4 bases, with 11 bases sitting between them. CDR3 protein: CASSRTAYNEKLFF. The CDR3, as DNA: TGCGCCAGCAGCAGGACAGCTTATAATGAAAAACTGTTTTTT.

This clone was found once. The chain couples TRBV4-1 to TRBJ1-5; TRBD1 might be the D (6 bases). Deletions cut 4 bases from V and 1 base from J, with 11 bases between. Per the germline V gene, CDR1 is MGHRA and CDR2 is YSYEKL. CDR3 size: 15 residues. The CDR3: CASSPGQGSNQPQHF. DNA for the CDR3: TGCGCCAGCAGCCCGGGTCAGGGGAGCAATCAGCCCCAGCATTTT.

V is TRBV27 and J is TRBJ1-4; tentatively, D is TRBD1 (5 bases). V was shortened by 6 bases and J by 5 bases, with 16 bases between the two germline ends. The CDR3 contains 15 residues. The germline gives CDR1 MNHEY, CDR2 SMNVEV (reference sequence). The CDR3 DNA is TGTGCCAGCAGACCCAGACAGTTACCGAATGAAAAACTGTTTTTT. It encodes CASRPRQLPNEKLFF.

The chain couples TRBV7-8 to TRBJ2-7, with 7 nucleotides matching TRBD2. In germline, CDR1 is SGHVS, CDR2 FQNEAQ. CDR3 length: 15 residues. Losses at the gene ends were 5 bases for V and 2 bases for J; bases not matched to a gene: 9. DNA for the CDR3: TGTGCCAGCAGCCACCGGGACTACGGCGCCTACGAGCAGTACTTC. It encodes CASSHRDYGAYEQYF.

V and J are TRBV28 and TRBJ2-7, with 11 positions matching TRBD1. Trimming cost V 5 bases and J 9 bases; bases outside gene matches: 6. The CDR3 covers 13 residues. The germline CDR1 and CDR2 sequences are MDHEN and SYDVKM. This chain's CDR3 is CASSARTGGWQYF. CDR3 coding DNA: TGTGCCAGCAGTGCTAGGACAGGGGGCTGGCAGTACTTC.